A selection of T cell receptor beta chains follows, all from one sample in a study of T cells in Graves' hyperthyroidism and ophthalmopathy. Via MiXCR, TCRdb re-called the multiplex PCR reads, giving one row per CDR3 protein. The sample holds hundreds of thousands of distinct CDR3 sequences; 46% are singletons and the top ten take 8% to 8.5%. The source material was peripheral blood or thyroid tissue (not recorded which). The receptor set was obtained from a woman aged 18-29 years with Graves' hyperthyroidism. Each CDR3 is given with its conserved first and last residue. A D gene is named only where the DNA matches it firmly. Rows give clone size only sometimes, using once, few, many, or a class for an expanded clone.

clone_size: many
d_call: NA
v_call: TRBV12-3/TRBV12-4
j_call: TRBJ1-2
cdr3_aa: CASTGGEGYTF
cdr3_nt: TGTGCCAGCACTGGGGGGGAGGGCTACACCTTC

clone_size: NA
d_call: NA
v_call: TRBV9
j_call: TRBJ2-7
cdr3_aa: CASSVTGQYF
cdr3_nt: TGTGCCAGCAGCGTTACCGGGCAGTACTTC

clone_size: few
d_call: TRBD1
v_call: TRBV7-2
j_call: TRBJ2-7
cdr3_aa: CASSAGTGASEQYF
cdr3_nt: TGTGCCAGCAGCGCCGGGACAGGGGCTTCCGAGCAGTACTTC

clone_size: many
d_call: NA
v_call: TRBV2
j_call: TRBJ2-2
cdr3_aa: CASSDFPPGELFF
cdr3_nt: TGTGCCAGCAGTGACTTCCCGCCCGGGGAGCTGTTTTTT

clone_size: NA
d_call: NA
v_call: TRBV9
j_call: TRBJ1-5
cdr3_aa: CASSVEVSSNQPQHF
cdr3_nt: TGTGCCAGCAGCGTAGAGGTATCTAGCAATCAGCCCCAGCATTTT

clone_size: NA
d_call: TRBD1
v_call: TRBV20-1
j_call: TRBJ1-5
cdr3_aa: CSATGTGGINQPQHF
cdr3_nt: TGCAGTGCTACCGGGACAGGGGGCATCAATCAGCCCCAGCATTTT

clone_size: NA
d_call: NA
v_call: TRBV7-2
j_call: TRBJ2-7
cdr3_aa: CASSSLRETRSYEQYF
cdr3_nt: TGTGCCAGCAGCTCCCTTAGGGAAACCAGGTCCTACGAGCAGTACTTC

clone_size: NA
d_call: TRBD2
v_call: TRBV7-2
j_call: TRBJ2-5
cdr3_aa: CASSLAASGGQETQYF
cdr3_nt: TGTGCCAGCAGCTTAGCCGCTAGCGGAGGACAAGAGACCCAGTACTTC

clone_size: NA
d_call: NA
v_call: TRBV19
j_call: TRBJ1-2
cdr3_aa: CASSVLGEPGGYTF
cdr3_nt: TGTGCCAGTAGTGTCCTGGGGGAACCTGGCGGCTACACCTTC

clone_size: NA
d_call: NA
v_call: TRBV7-2
j_call: TRBJ2-2
cdr3_aa: CASSQTTGELFF
cdr3_nt: TGTGCCAGCAGCCAAACGACCGGGGAGCTGTTTTTT

clone_size: NA
d_call: NA
v_call: TRBV29-1
j_call: TRBJ1-2
cdr3_aa: CSVPGEVVDGYTF
cdr3_nt: TGCAGCGTTCCAGGGGAAGTTGTCGATGGCTACACCTTC

clone_size: many
d_call: TRBD2
v_call: TRBV10-2
j_call: TRBJ2-7
cdr3_aa: CASAHGRTSPFEQYF
cdr3_nt: TGCGCCAGCGCTCACGGGCGGACTAGTCCTTTCGAGCAGTACTTC

clone_size: NA
d_call: NA
v_call: TRBV29-1
j_call: TRBJ2-7
cdr3_aa: CSVVDAGAYEQYF
cdr3_nt: TGCAGCGTTGTAGATGCAGGGGCCTACGAGCAGTACTTC

clone_size: NA
d_call: TRBD1
v_call: TRBV20-1
j_call: TRBJ2-7
cdr3_aa: CSAAMTGRFYEQYF
cdr3_nt: TGCAGTGCTGCTATGACAGGGCGGTTTTACGAGCAGTACTTC

clone_size: NA
d_call: NA
v_call: TRBV7-2
j_call: TRBJ2-2
cdr3_aa: CASSPGSDEGNTGELFF
cdr3_nt: TGTGCCAGCAGTCCAGGCAGCGACGAGGGGAACACCGGGGAGCTGTTTTTT

clone_size: many
d_call: NA
v_call: TRBV29-1
j_call: TRBJ1-2
cdr3_aa: CSATREIGYTF
cdr3_nt: TGCAGCGCTACCAGGGAAATAGGATACACCTTC

clone_size: many
d_call: NA
v_call: TRBV7-9
j_call: TRBJ1-3
cdr3_aa: CASSLAGVSPHTIYF
cdr3_nt: TGTGCCAGCAGCTTAGCGGGAGTATCGCCGCACACCATATATTTT

clone_size: few
d_call: NA
v_call: TRBV19
j_call: TRBJ2-7
cdr3_aa: CAQGGAEEQYF
cdr3_nt: TGTGCCCAAGGGGGGGCGGAGGAGCAGTACTTC

clone_size: NA
d_call: NA
v_call: TRBV10-3
j_call: TRBJ1-1
cdr3_aa: CAISEADVTEAFF
cdr3_nt: TGTGCCATCAGTGAAGCCGACGTGACTGAAGCTTTCTTT

clone_size: once
d_call: NA
v_call: TRBV9
j_call: TRBJ2-3
cdr3_aa: CASSVELDRGDTQYF
cdr3_nt: TGTGCCAGCAGCGTAGAGCTCGATAGGGGAGATACGCAGTATTTT

clone_size: many
d_call: TRBD1
v_call: TRBV2
j_call: TRBJ1-6
cdr3_aa: CASSRDRVNSPLHF
cdr3_nt: TGTGCCAGCAGCCGGGACAGGGTTAATTCACCCCTCCACTTT

clone_size: NA
d_call: NA
v_call: TRBV7-9
j_call: TRBJ1-3
cdr3_aa: CAGSPGRSSGNTIYF
cdr3_nt: TGTGCCGGCAGCCCTGGACGGTCCTCTGGAAACACCATATATTTT

clone_size: few
d_call: TRBD1
v_call: TRBV5-4
j_call: TRBJ2-5
cdr3_aa: CASGLQGATRETQYF
cdr3_nt: TGTGCCAGCGGACTACAGGGGGCAACTCGAGAGACCCAGTACTTC

clone_size: many
d_call: NA
v_call: TRBV15
j_call: TRBJ1-5
cdr3_aa: CATSTNGNQPQHF
cdr3_nt: TGTGCCACCAGCACGAATGGCAATCAGCCCCAGCATTTT

clone_size: NA
d_call: TRBD1
v_call: TRBV15
j_call: TRBJ1-6
cdr3_aa: CATSRDGTGQVGSPLHF
cdr3_nt: TGTGCCACCAGCAGAGATGGGACAGGGCAAGTAGGGTCACCCCTCCACTTT

clone_size: many
d_call: TRBD1
v_call: TRBV7-9
j_call: TRBJ1-1
cdr3_aa: CASSSEGAEAFF
cdr3_nt: TGTGCCAGCAGCTCCGAGGGGGCCGAAGCTTTCTTT

clone_size: NA
d_call: NA
v_call: TRBV9
j_call: TRBJ1-1
cdr3_aa: CASSSQGGRGTEAFF
cdr3_nt: TGTGCCAGCAGCTCCCAGGGAGGGAGAGGCACTGAAGCTTTCTTT

clone_size: NA
d_call: NA
v_call: TRBV25-1
j_call: TRBJ1-2
cdr3_aa: CASTHTNYGYTF
cdr3_nt: TGTGCCAGCACACACACTAACTATGGCTACACCTTC

clone_size: few
d_call: NA
v_call: TRBV6-6
j_call: TRBJ2-5
cdr3_aa: CASTYSDGETQYF
cdr3_nt: TGTGCCAGCACTTACAGCGATGGCGAGACCCAGTACTTC

clone_size: NA
d_call: NA
v_call: TRBV12-3/TRBV12-4
j_call: TRBJ2-7
cdr3_aa: CASSYSTNSYEQYF
cdr3_nt: TGTGCCAGCAGTTACTCGACAAACTCCTACGAGCAGTACTTC

clone_size: NA
d_call: TRBD2
v_call: TRBV12-3/TRBV12-4
j_call: TRBJ2-5
cdr3_aa: CASSRREGQETQYF
cdr3_nt: TGTGCCAGCAGCCGGCGGGAGGGCCAAGAGACCCAGTACTTC

clone_size: many
d_call: NA
v_call: TRBV15
j_call: TRBJ1-5
cdr3_aa: CATSTDSNQPQHF
cdr3_nt: TGTGCCACCAGCACGGACAGCAATCAGCCCCAGCATTTT

clone_size: NA
d_call: NA
v_call: TRBV7-3
j_call: TRBJ1-1
cdr3_aa: CASSEPPETEAFF
cdr3_nt: TGTGCCAGCAGCGAACCACCAGAGACTGAAGCTTTCTTT

clone_size: many
d_call: NA
v_call: TRBV6-5
j_call: TRBJ2-7
cdr3_aa: CASSYGLASEQYF
cdr3_nt: TGTGCCAGCAGTTACGGGCTAGCGAGCGAGCAGTACTTC

clone_size: few
d_call: TRBD1
v_call: TRBV9
j_call: TRBJ1-2
cdr3_aa: CASSVQGQGYGYTF
cdr3_nt: TGTGCCAGCAGCGTTCAGGGACAGGGCTATGGCTACACCTTC

clone_size: NA
d_call: NA
v_call: TRBV25-1
j_call: TRBJ1-1
cdr3_aa: CASGLVLSPNTEAFF
cdr3_nt: TGTGCTAGTGGTTTGGTACTTTCCCCGAACACTGAAGCTTTCTTT

clone_size: few
d_call: NA
v_call: TRBV6-1
j_call: TRBJ2-5
cdr3_aa: CASAGLRDETQYF
cdr3_nt: TGTGCCAGTGCAGGGCTCCGGGACGAGACCCAGTACTTC

clone_size: NA
d_call: NA
v_call: TRBV25-1
j_call: TRBJ1-1
cdr3_aa: CASSASPRTLRAEAFF
cdr3_nt: TGTGCCAGCAGTGCTAGCCCTCGGACTCTCCGCGCTGAAGCTTTCTTT

clone_size: many
d_call: NA
v_call: TRBV9
j_call: TRBJ1-5
cdr3_aa: CASSVGREGQPQHF
cdr3_nt: TGTGCCAGCAGCGTAGGGAGGGAGGGCCAGCCCCAGCATTTT

clone_size: NA
d_call: NA
v_call: TRBV7-9
j_call: TRBJ2-7
cdr3_aa: CASSLPIGTEYEQYF
cdr3_nt: TGTGCCAGCAGCCTGCCAATCGGGACGGAATACGAGCAGTACTTC

clone_size: many
d_call: NA
v_call: TRBV7-9
j_call: TRBJ1-1
cdr3_aa: CASSLIADEAFF
cdr3_nt: TGTGCCAGCAGCTTGATCGCGGATGAAGCTTTCTTT

clone_size: many
d_call: NA
v_call: TRBV6-6
j_call: TRBJ1-1
cdr3_aa: CASSSLDTEAFF
cdr3_nt: TGTGCCAGCAGTTCGCTCGACACTGAAGCTTTCTTT

clone_size: NA
d_call: TRBD2
v_call: TRBV7-2
j_call: TRBJ2-1
cdr3_aa: CASSLLAGGNEQFF
cdr3_nt: TGTGCCAGCAGCTTACTAGCGGGGGGGAATGAGCAGTTCTTC

clone_size: few
d_call: TRBD1
v_call: TRBV2
j_call: TRBJ2-5
cdr3_aa: CASSFGTGETQYF
cdr3_nt: TGTGCCAGCAGTTTCGGGACAGGGGAGACCCAGTACTTC

clone_size: few
d_call: NA
v_call: TRBV7-9
j_call: TRBJ2-7
cdr3_aa: CASSLGRDRPSYEQYF
cdr3_nt: TGTGCCAGCAGCTTGGGGAGGGACAGACCGTCCTACGAGCAGTACTTC

clone_size: few
d_call: NA
v_call: TRBV7-9
j_call: TRBJ1-5
cdr3_aa: CASRGAAQPQHF
cdr3_nt: TGTGCCAGCAGGGGGGCCGCTCAGCCCCAGCATTTT

clone_size: few
d_call: TRBD1
v_call: TRBV20-1
j_call: TRBJ1-1
cdr3_aa: CSAGTGPIEAFF
cdr3_nt: TGCAGTGCTGGGACAGGACCTATTGAAGCTTTCTTT

clone_size: many
d_call: TRBD2
v_call: TRBV25-1
j_call: TRBJ2-6
cdr3_aa: CASTSGIPSGANVLTF
cdr3_nt: TGTGCCAGCACTAGCGGGATACCATCTGGGGCCAACGTCCTGACTTTC

clone_size: few
d_call: NA
v_call: TRBV7-9
j_call: TRBJ2-7
cdr3_aa: CASRRRGVGEQYF
cdr3_nt: TGTGCCAGCAGACGTCGTGGGGTCGGCGAGCAGTACTTC

clone_size: NA
d_call: TRBD2
v_call: TRBV29-1
j_call: TRBJ2-7
cdr3_aa: CSVDGLAGLSDEQYF
cdr3_nt: TGCAGCGTTGACGGTCTAGCGGGCCTATCCGACGAGCAGTACTTC

clone_size: few
d_call: NA
v_call: TRBV12-3/TRBV12-4
j_call: TRBJ1-5
cdr3_aa: CASSPSRAGGQPQHF
cdr3_nt: TGTGCCAGCAGTCCCTCTAGGGCCGGCGGTCAGCCCCAGCATTTT

clone_size: NA
d_call: TRBD1
v_call: TRBV6-5
j_call: TRBJ1-4
cdr3_aa: CASSPDRENEKLFF
cdr3_nt: TGTGCCAGCAGTCCCGACAGGGAGAATGAAAAACTGTTTTTT

clone_size: NA
d_call: NA
v_call: TRBV29-1
j_call: TRBJ1-1
cdr3_aa: CSSIQGTEAFF
cdr3_nt: TGCAGCTCCATACAAGGTACTGAAGCTTTCTTT

clone_size: NA
d_call: NA
v_call: TRBV2
j_call: TRBJ1-5
cdr3_aa: CASLGQALNQPQHF
cdr3_nt: TGTGCCAGCTTAGGGCAGGCTCTCAATCAGCCCCAGCATTTT

clone_size: NA
d_call: TRBD2
v_call: TRBV20-1
j_call: TRBJ2-5
cdr3_aa: CSAQVGGVAETQYF
cdr3_nt: TGCAGTGCCCAAGTGGGAGGGGTTGCAGAGACCCAGTACTTC

clone_size: many
d_call: NA
v_call: TRBV9
j_call: TRBJ1-5
cdr3_aa: CASSVAGDQPQHF
cdr3_nt: TGTGCCAGCAGCGTAGCAGGGGATCAGCCCCAGCATTTT

clone_size: few
d_call: NA
v_call: TRBV10-3
j_call: TRBJ1-2
cdr3_aa: CAISTEGGNDGYTF
cdr3_nt: TGTGCCATCAGCACGGAGGGGGGCAACGATGGCTACACCTTC

clone_size: NA
d_call: NA
v_call: TRBV11-1
j_call: TRBJ1-1
cdr3_aa: CASSYGGPTEAFF
cdr3_nt: TGTGCCAGCAGTTATGGGGGGCCAACTGAAGCTTTCTTT

clone_size: many
d_call: NA
v_call: TRBV7-8
j_call: TRBJ1-3
cdr3_aa: CASSPRALTQNTIYF
cdr3_nt: TGTGCCAGCAGTCCTAGAGCTTTAACGCAAAACACCATATATTTT